Shown below are 7 T cell receptor beta chains from a single sample sequenced in a study of blood T cell repertoires in COVID-19. Clones were sequenced by immunoSEQ multiplex PCR, and TCRdb holds only the in-frame ones, with some missing. The table shows approximately 250,000 clones, with about nine tenths occurring only once. Material for sequencing was peripheral blood. These receptors were obtained from a man aged 25-45 years with COVID-19, enrolled during active disease.

This rearrangement joins TRBV2 to TRBJ1-5, with a weak D call TRBD1 (5 bases). Deletions cut 3 bases from V and 2 bases from J, with 11 bases between. The CDR3 consists of 15 residues. Germline V lookup: CDR1 SNHLY, CDR2 FYNNEI. The chain's CDR3 is CASSEGEVGNQPQHF. In DNA form, the CDR3 reads TGTGCCAGCAGTGAGGGGGAGGTAGGCAATCAGCCCCAGCATTTT.

This chain joins TRBV5-4 and TRBJ2-5; tentative D call: TRBD2 (6 bases). The CDR3 length is 14 residues. The V and J ends lost 1 base and 3 bases respectively, with 10 bases between them. CDR1 SGHNT and CDR2 YYREEE come from the germline V gene (reference sequence). The CDR3 sequence is CASSLSASEETQYF. CDR3 DNA: TGTGCCAGCAGCTTGTCGGCTAGCGAAGAGACCCAGTACTTC.

This clone was seen a few times. The chain recombines TRBV19 with TRBJ1-3, with D tentatively TRBD1 (5 bases). Germline V gene data show CDR1 as LNHDA and CDR2 as SQIVND (reference sequence). Trimming removed 5 bases at V and 0 bases at J, with 20 bases between. The CDR3 is 18 residues long. The CDR3 is CASSDTSSTALSGNTIYF. For the CDR3, the DNA is TGTGCCAGTAGTGACACATCCTCGACAGCTCTCTCTGGAAACACCATATATTTT.

The chain couples TRBV7-6 to TRBJ2-1; 11 bases map to TRBD1. Trimming took 5 bases from V and 7 from J; bases not matched to a gene: 7. The CDR3 length is 15 residues. CDR1 and CDR2 (germline): SGHVS, FNYEAQ. The CDR3 is CASSPRDRGSNEQFF. CDR3 DNA sequence: TGTGCCAGCAGCCCTCGGGACAGGGGGAGTAATGAGCAGTTCTTC.

J is TRBJ2-5 and V is TRBV5-4; TRBD2 aligns across 13 bases. Germline values: CDR1 SGHNT, CDR2 YYREEE (reference sequence). The CDR3 is made up of 15 amino acids. J lost 2 bases, V lost 4 bases, and 2 bases had no gene match. This CDR3 is CASSRGLAGQETQYF. DNA for the CDR3: TGTGCCAGCAGCAGGGGACTAGCGGGGCAAGAGACCCAGTACTTC.

The chain carries TRBV3-1 (or the pseudogene TRBV3-2) and TRBJ1-5; D is unclear. The CDR3 loop spans 14 amino acids. Germline values: CDR1 LGHDT, CDR2 YNNKEL (reference sequence). V was shortened by 0 bases and J by 1 base, with 4 bases between the two germline ends. CDR3 sequence: CASSQETSNQPQHF. The DNA of the CDR3 is TGTGCCAGCAGCCAAGAAACAAGCAATCAGCCCCAGCATTTT.

This sequence joins TRBV6-1 and TRBJ2-2; D ambiguous. The V gene's germline CDR1 is MNHNS and CDR2 SASEGT. The CDR3 is 14 residues long. The ends were cut back, 1 base at V and 6 bases at J, with 9 bases in the middle. The CDR3: CASSEVEAAGELFF. The CDR3 DNA reads TGTGCCAGCAGTGAAGTAGAGGCCGCCGGGGAGCTGTTTTTT.